The subject of this entry is one TCR beta chain. The CDR3 loop spans 15 amino acids. Germline V CDR1 and CDR2: KGHSH, LQKENI. The V gene end was trimmed by 6 bases and the J gene end by 9 bases; junction bases not matched to a gene: 10. This entry is derived from a study of glioma-infiltrating T cells after dendritic cell vaccination. The PCR used 60 V beta and 13 J beta primers. Libraries were prepared by immunoSEQ multiplex PCR; TCRdb keeps only in-frame clonotypes and omits some of them. The table shows 85,000 to 100,000 clones, with around four fifths occurring only once. As for time point: after dendritic cell vaccination, including at tumor progression/relapse. Isocitrate dehydrogenase mutation was absent in all glioblastoma patients.

The material was blood, obtained after dendritic cell vaccination. The chain recombines TRBV18 with TRBJ2-1, with 11 bases aligning to TRBD2. This clonotype originated in a human donor with glioblastoma. This chain's CDR3 is CASSPGLAGQGEQFF. In nucleotides, the CDR3 is TGTGCCAGCTCCCCTGGACTAGCGGGTCAGGGTGAGCAGTTCTTC.